This TCR beta chain was identified during a study of tumor-infiltrating lymphocytes in primary liver carcinoma. Study-wide points: Bulk unsorted sampling precluded comparing CD4+ and CD8+ repertoires. Compared with tumor region pairs, tumor-adjacent and tumor-blood pairs overlapped less.

V dropped 0 bases and J dropped 8 bases, with 13 bases sitting between them. The germline V gene has CDR1 MGHRA and CDR2 YSYEKL. This CDR3 has 15 residues. Unsorted whole blood served as the source of blood RNA, and germline DNA was extracted as well. Concerning this clonotype: The antigen is not known.

A primer in the constant region served to generate TCR beta cDNA from 500 ng of total RNA. Three nested multiplex PCR rounds, a slightly modified ARM-PCR, produced the libraries for TCR beta. The two initial PCR rounds, roughly 9 cycles each, used TRBV1-TRBV30 forward and C-beta reverse primers. TCRdb re-derived calls from the multiplex PCR reads in MiXCR, one entry per CDR3 protein. The repertoire holds about 350,000 distinct CDR3 sequences, with less than 75% as singletons. The receptor comes from a man aged 35-49 years with primary liver carcinoma and hepatitis B virus infection. Source material: peripheral blood. This chain uses TRBV4-1 with TRBJ2-2; D is unresolved. The CDR3 DNA reads TGCGCCAGCAGCCAAGACCTAAGCAGTGCGGGGGAGCTGTTTTTT. Amino acid sequence: CASSQDLSSAGELFF.